The 18 T cell receptor beta chains below come from one sample, sequenced in a study of T cell repertoires in cytomegalovirus infection. In TCRdb, the reads were re-called with MiXCR into one record per CDR3 protein. The table records hundreds of thousands of distinct CDR3 sequences, roughly a quarter of them present only once. The sequenced sample was CD8+ T cells from PBMCs. These TCRs come from a human donor in good health (CMV status not recorded). Some clones in this sample may be carry-over from other donors' samples.

V gene TRBV19 combines with J gene TRBJ2-3; no reliable D call. There are 12 residues in the CDR3. CDR1 LNHDA and CDR2 SQIVND come from the germline V gene (reference sequence). The V end was cut by 3 bases, the J end by 5 bases, with 6 bases between. CDR3 coding DNA: TGTGCCAGTAGTATCCGGCAAGATACGCAGTATTTT. Translated: CASSIRQDTQYF.

The genes are TRBV29-1 and TRBJ1-5; TRBD1 matches 7 bases. This CDR3 spans 14 amino acids. Trimming cost V 7 bases and J 4 bases; bases outside gene matches: 10. Per the germline V gene, CDR1 is SQVTM and CDR2 is ANQGSEA. The chain's CDR3 is CSATGPGTNQPQHF. In DNA form, the CDR3 reads TGCAGCGCGACAGGGCCGGGGACGAATCAGCCCCAGCATTTT.

At least ten counts were recorded for this clonotype. The genes are TRBV7-9 and TRBJ2-3; D may be TRBD1 (5 bases). Germline assignment: CDR1 SEHNR and CDR2 FQNEAQ (reference sequence). This CDR3 spans 15 amino acids. Trimming removed 2 bases from V and 2 bases from J, with 11 bases in between. CDR3 sequence reads: CASSLIQALTDTQYF. The CDR3 DNA sequence: TGTGCCAGCAGCTTAATACAGGCCCTCACAGATACGCAGTATTTT.

The rearrangement uses TRBV14 and TRBJ1-2, with 8 positions matching TRBD1. Per germline, CDR1 SGHDN and CDR2 FVKESK. The ends lost 5 bases at V and 4 bases at J; junction bases unmatched: 6. The CDR3 consists of 14 residues. In DNA form, the CDR3 reads TGTGCCAGCAGCAAAACGGGACAGGCCTATGGCTACACCTTC. This sequence encodes CASSKTGQAYGYTF.

Ten or more counts support this clonotype. Here the CDR3 reads CASSNRDKAPAGNEQFF. In DNA, the CDR3 is TGTGCCAGCAGCAACCGGGACAAGGCCCCAGCTGGCAATGAGCAGTTCTTC. The rearrangement uses TRBV7-9 and TRBJ2-1; D is perhaps TRBD1 (6 bases). V shed 5 bases and J shed 6 bases, with 23 bases lying between them. The CDR3 has 17 amino acids. CDR1 and CDR2 from the germline V gene are SEHNR and FQNEAQ (reference sequence).

This clonotype was seen repeatedly, ten times or more. This chain joins TRBV24-1 and TRBJ2-1; D is undetermined. V lost 0 bases to trimming and J lost 3 bases, with 5 bases between them. The CDR3 sequence is 14 residues long. Germline V gene data show CDR1 as KGHDR and CDR2 as SFDVKD. CDR3 residues: CATSDLSSYNEQFF. The CDR3 DNA reads as TGTGCCACCAGTGATTTGTCCAGCTACAATGAGCAGTTCTTC.

The V and J genes are TRBV10-3 and TRBJ2-1, with D unclear. The V gene's germline CDR1 is ENHRY and CDR2 SYGVKD. V lost 0 bases and J 10 bases, leaving 10 bases between the germline ends. The CDR3 totals 13 residues. The DNA of the CDR3 is TGTGCCATCAGTGAGTCGGGCAGTCGGGAGCAGTTCTTC. This sequence encodes CAISESGSREQFF.

V gene TRBV13 combines with J gene TRBJ1-1; 8 positions match TRBD1. CDR1 and CDR2 (germline): PRHDT, FYEKMQ (reference sequence). V lost 5 bases and J lost 1; bases outside the gene matches: 6. The CDR3 runs to 15 residues. CDR3 sequence (DNA): TGTGCCAGCAGCCTCGACAGGGGACAGAACACTGAAGCTTTCTTT. This sequence encodes CASSLDRGQNTEAFF.

This clonotype was counted many times. The genes are TRBV28 and TRBJ2-7; D is undetermined. Deletions cut 3 bases from V and 3 bases from J, with 9 bases between. Germline CDR1 is MDHEN and CDR2 is SYDVKM. CDR3 length equals 13 residues. CDR3 DNA: TGTGCCAGCAGTTTTGGTCTAGTCTACGAGCAGTACTTC. Amino acid sequence: CASSFGLVYEQYF.

This clonotype was seen only a few times. This chain joins TRBV5-6 and TRBJ1-2; D might be TRBD1 (5 bases). V was cut by 3 bases and J by 3 bases, with 12 bases left in between. The CDR3 spans 14 residues. Germline CDR1 reads SGHDT; CDR2 reads YYEEEE. Written as DNA, the CDR3 is TGTGCCAGCAGCTCGACAGAGGTAGACTATGGCTACACCTTC. It encodes CASSSTEVDYGYTF.

This clonotype was detected many times. V usage is TRBV7-2 and J usage is TRBJ2-7, with 12 bases fitting TRBD2. The germline gives CDR1 SGHTA, CDR2 FQGNSA. V dropped 5 bases and J dropped 2; count of bases not matched to a gene: 7. CDR3 length: 16 amino acids. CDR3 coding DNA: TGTGCCAGCAGCATCACTAGCGGGGGGTGGACCTACGAGCAGTACTTC. Encoded protein: CASSITSGGWTYEQYF. Supplemented by reference TRBV7-2 and TRBJ2-7, the full variable domain reads GAGVSQSPSNKVTEKGKDVELRCDPISGHTALYWYRQSLGQGLEFLIYFQGNSAPDKSGLPSDRFSAERTGGSVSTLTIQRTQQEDSAVYLCASSITSGGWTYEQYFGPGTRLTVT.

This chain joins TRBV29-1 and TRBJ1-2, with D unresolved. Trimming shortened V by 6 bases and J by 2 bases, and 31 bases separated the two germline ends. The CDR3 contains 19 residues. The germline CDR1 and CDR2 sequences are SQVTM and ANQGSEA. The CDR3 loop reads CSVPRAPATEPRGNYGYTF. In nucleotides, the CDR3 is TGCAGCGTCCCAAGGGCGCCAGCCACGGAGCCACGCGGAAACTATGGCTACACCTTC.

Points on this clonotype: A read error may explain this, as a much larger clone is one base away. This chain joins TRBV7-1 and TRBJ1-5; D gene uncertain. TRBV7-1 is designated an ORF whose function remains uncertain. The V end lost 3 bases, the J end lost 9 bases, and 24 bases lay between the germline ends. The CDR3 runs 17 residues. CDR3 nucleotides: TGTGCCAGCAGCTCCTCCGGGTCCCCTGAATCATTGCGGCCCCAGCATTTT. This sequence encodes CASSSSGSPESLRPQHF.

In its sample, this clonotype was seen many times. The chain carries TRBV7-6 and TRBJ2-7, with D maybe TRBD1 (6 bases). The CDR3 is 15 amino acids. Germline loops: CDR1 SGHVS, CDR2 FNYEAQ. The ends were cut back, 5 bases at V and 2 bases at J, with 16 bases in the middle. The CDR3 region is CASSPWDKAPYEQYF. The CDR3 DNA reads TGTGCCAGCAGCCCATGGGACAAGGCCCCCTACGAGCAGTACTTC.

This clonotype was detected a few times. The chain links TRBV20-1 to TRBJ2-7; D possibly corresponds to TRBD2 (6 bases). Germline V gene lookup returns CDR1 DFQATT and CDR2 SNEGSKA (reference sequence). The CDR3 totals 15 residues. V lost 4 bases and J 3 bases, leaving 19 bases between the germline ends. This chain's CDR3 is CSATSNLRGFYEQYV. As DNA, the CDR3 is TGCAGTGCTACCAGTAACTTGCGGGGCTTCTACGAGCAGTACGTC.

This clonotype came up a few times. The V and J genes are TRBV2 and TRBJ1-1; the D is unclear. Trimming removed 4 bases from V and 0 bases from J, with 15 bases in between. There are 16 residues in the CDR3. Germline CDR1 and CDR2: SNHLY and FYNNEI. The CDR3 sequence is CASSATRRAMNTEAFF. The CDR3 bases are TGTGCCAGCAGTGCGACCCGACGGGCCATGAACACTGAAGCTTTCTTT.

The chain uses TRBV2 and TRBJ2-7, with 11 bases aligning to TRBD2. CDR3 length: 16 residues. V lost 5 bases and J lost 7; bases outside the gene matches: 13. From germline, CDR1 is SNHLY and CDR2 FYNNEI. CDR3 in amino acids: CASSPVAGGLFDEQYF. The CDR3, as DNA: TGTGCCAGCAGTCCAGTAGCGGGGGGGCTCTTCGATGAGCAGTACTTC. Looking up the rest from reference TRBV2 and TRBJ2-7 gives the full variable domain: EPEVTQTPSHQVTQMGQEVILRCVPISNHLYFYWYRQILGQKVEFLVSFYNNEISEKSEIFDDQFSVERPDGSNFTLKIRSTKLEDSAMYFCASSPVAGGLFDEQYFGPGTRLTVT.

The rearrangement uses TRBV24-1 and TRBJ1-1, with no clear D. Germline assignment: CDR1 KGHDR and CDR2 SFDVKD. The CDR3 has 13 residues. V was pared by 3 bases and J by 1 base, with 5 bases between. CDR3 nucleotides: TGTGCCACCAGTGATCCCAGGAACACTGAAGCTTTCTTT. It codes for CATSDPRNTEAFF.